This T cell receptor beta chain is from a study of technical replicates of blood from a handful of donors. TCRdb's copy holds only in-frame clones and misses some; the assay was immunoSEQ multiplex PCR. The data contain about 88,000 clones, roughly 93% of them singletons. Looked up from germline, CDR1 is MNHNS and CDR2 is SASEGT. V was shortened by 0 bases and J by 6 bases, with 7 bases between the two germline ends. The length of the CDR3 is 13 residues. The TCR originated in a human donor in good health. The chain has TRBV6-1 and TRBJ2-3; no definite D call. The sample consisted of T cells isolated from PBMCs. CDR3 sequence: CASSEAGEDTQYF. CDR3 nucleotide sequence: TGTGCCAGCAGTGAAGCTGGAGAGGATACGCAGTATTTT.